This TCR beta chain was captured by sequencing in a study of T cell responses to AZD1222 COVID-19 vaccine. The CDR3 consists of 14 residues. V dropped 4 bases and J dropped 1 base, with 11 bases sitting between them. Looked up from germline, CDR1 is SGHTS and CDR2 is YDEGEE. Repertoires were generated with immunoSEQ multiplex PCR, while TCRdb's copy carries only in-frame clones and drops some. Among fewer than 50,000 clones, around 80% were seen once, and the ten largest hold 3% to 5%. This receptor was taken from an adult in good health. The chain joins TRBV5-8 to TRBJ1-1; no firm D call. This material consisted of peripheral blood, taken on day 0 of AZD1222 vaccination. The CDR3 spells CASSQSPANTEAFF. The DNA of the CDR3 is TGTGCCAGCAGCCAAAGTCCAGCGAACACTGAAGCTTTCTTT.